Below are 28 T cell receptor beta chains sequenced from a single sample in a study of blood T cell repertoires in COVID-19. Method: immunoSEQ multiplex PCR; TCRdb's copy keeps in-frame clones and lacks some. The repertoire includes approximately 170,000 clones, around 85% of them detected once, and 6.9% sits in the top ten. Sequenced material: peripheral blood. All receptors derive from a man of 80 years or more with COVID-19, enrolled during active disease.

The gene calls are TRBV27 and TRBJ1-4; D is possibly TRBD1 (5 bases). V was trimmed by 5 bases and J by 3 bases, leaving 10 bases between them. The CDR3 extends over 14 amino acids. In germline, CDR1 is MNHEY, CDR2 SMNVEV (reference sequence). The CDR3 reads CASSKGAANEKLFF. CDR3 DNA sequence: TGTGCCAGCAGTAAAGGGGCGGCTAATGAAAAACTGTTTTTT.

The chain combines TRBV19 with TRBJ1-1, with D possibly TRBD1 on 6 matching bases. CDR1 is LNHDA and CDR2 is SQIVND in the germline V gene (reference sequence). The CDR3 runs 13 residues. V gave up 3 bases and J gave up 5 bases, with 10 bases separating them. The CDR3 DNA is TGTGCCAGTAGTATCTACAGGGTTACTGAAGCTTTCTTT. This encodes CASSIYRVTEAFF.

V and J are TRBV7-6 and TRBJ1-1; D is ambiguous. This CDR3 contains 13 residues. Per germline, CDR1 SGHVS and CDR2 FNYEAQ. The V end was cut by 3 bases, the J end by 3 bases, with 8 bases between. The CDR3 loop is CASSFSGYTEAFF. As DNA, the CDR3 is TGTGCCAGCAGCTTTTCCGGGTACACTGAAGCTTTCTTT.

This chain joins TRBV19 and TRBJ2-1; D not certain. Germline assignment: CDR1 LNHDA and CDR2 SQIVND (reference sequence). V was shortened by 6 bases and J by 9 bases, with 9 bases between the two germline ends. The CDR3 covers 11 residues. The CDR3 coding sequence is TGTGCCAGTAGCCTGCGCGGTGAGCAGTTCTTC. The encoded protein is CASSLRGEQFF.

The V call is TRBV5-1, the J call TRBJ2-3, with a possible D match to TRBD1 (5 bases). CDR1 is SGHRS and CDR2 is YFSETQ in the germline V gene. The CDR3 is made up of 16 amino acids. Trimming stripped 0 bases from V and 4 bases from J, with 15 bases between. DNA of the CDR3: TGCGCCAGCAGCTTGGGTAGGGGAAGTAGGGCAGATACGCAGTATTTT. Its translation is CASSLGRGSRADTQYF.

The CDR3 reads CASSQARTGVSYNEQFF. In DNA, the CDR3 is TGCGCCAGCAGCCAAGCCCGGACAGGGGTGTCCTACAATGAGCAGTTCTTC. The chain joins TRBV4-1 to TRBJ2-1, with TRBD1 matching 9 bases. The germline V gene encodes CDR1 MGHRA and CDR2 YSYEKL. This CDR3 spans 17 amino acids. V shed 1 base, J shed 1 base, and the junction held 5 bases outside the gene matches.

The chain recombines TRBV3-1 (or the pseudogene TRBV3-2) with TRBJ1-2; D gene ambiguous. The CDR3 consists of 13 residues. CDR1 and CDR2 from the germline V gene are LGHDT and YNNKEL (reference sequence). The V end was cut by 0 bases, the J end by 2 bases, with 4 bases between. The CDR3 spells CASSQEQNYGYTF. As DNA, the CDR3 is TGTGCCAGCAGCCAAGAACAAAACTATGGCTACACCTTC.

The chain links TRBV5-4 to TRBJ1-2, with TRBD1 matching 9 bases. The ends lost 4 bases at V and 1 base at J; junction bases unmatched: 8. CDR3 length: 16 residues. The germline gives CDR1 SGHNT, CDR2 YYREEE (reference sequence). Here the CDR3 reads CASSQIRTGVNYGYTF. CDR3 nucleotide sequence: TGTGCCAGCAGCCAAATTCGGACAGGGGTTAACTATGGCTACACCTTC.

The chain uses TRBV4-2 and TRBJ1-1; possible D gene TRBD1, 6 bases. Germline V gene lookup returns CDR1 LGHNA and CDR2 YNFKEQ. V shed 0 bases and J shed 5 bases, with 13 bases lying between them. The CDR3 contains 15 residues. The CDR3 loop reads CASSQEGQGGTEAFF. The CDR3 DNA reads TGTGCCAGCAGCCAAGAGGGACAAGGGGGAACTGAAGCTTTCTTT.

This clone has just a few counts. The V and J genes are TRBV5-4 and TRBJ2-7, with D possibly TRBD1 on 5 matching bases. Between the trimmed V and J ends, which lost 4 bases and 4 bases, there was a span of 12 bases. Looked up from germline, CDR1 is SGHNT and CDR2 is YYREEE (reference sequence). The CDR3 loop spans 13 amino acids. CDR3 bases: TGTGCCAGCAGCCCAGGACAATCATACGAGCAGTACTTC. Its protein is CASSPGQSYEQYF.

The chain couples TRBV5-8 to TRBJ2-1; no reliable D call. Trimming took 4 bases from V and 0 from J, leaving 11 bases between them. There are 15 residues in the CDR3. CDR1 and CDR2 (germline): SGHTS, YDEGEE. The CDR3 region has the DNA TGTGCCAGCAGCCTGGGAAGCCCCTCCTACAATGAGCAGTTCTTC. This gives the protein CASSLGSPSYNEQFF.

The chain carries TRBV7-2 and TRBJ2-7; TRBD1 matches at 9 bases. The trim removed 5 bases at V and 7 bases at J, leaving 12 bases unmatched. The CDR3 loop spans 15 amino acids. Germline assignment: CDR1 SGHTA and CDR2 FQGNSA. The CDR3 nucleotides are TGTGCCAGCAGCAGCCGGGACAGGGCCTCTACTGAGCAGTACTTC. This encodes CASSSRDRASTEQYF. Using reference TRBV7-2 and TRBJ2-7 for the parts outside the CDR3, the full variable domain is GAGVSQSPSNKVTEKGKDVELRCDPISGHTALYWYRQSLGQGLEFLIYFQGNSAPDKSGLPSDRFSAERTGGSVSTLTIQRTQQEDSAVYLCASSSRDRASTEQYFGPGTRLTVT.

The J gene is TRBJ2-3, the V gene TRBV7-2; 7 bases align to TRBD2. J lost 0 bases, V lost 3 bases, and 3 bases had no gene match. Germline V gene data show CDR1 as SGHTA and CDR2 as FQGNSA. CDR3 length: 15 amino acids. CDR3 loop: CASSLSGTSTDTQYF. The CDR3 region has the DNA TGTGCCAGCAGCTTGAGCGGGACTAGCACAGATACGCAGTATTTT.

The CDR3 DNA reads TGTGCCAGCAGTTTTACAGGGAGTATGAATAGCAATCAGCCCCAGCATTTT. It specifies CASSFTGSMNSNQPQHF. The chain combines TRBV27 with TRBJ1-5, with D possibly matching TRBD1 (6 bases). This CDR3 is 17 amino acids long. Germline-derived CDR1 and CDR2 are MNHEY and SMNVEV (reference sequence). The V and J ends lost 3 bases and 0 bases respectively, with 15 bases between them.

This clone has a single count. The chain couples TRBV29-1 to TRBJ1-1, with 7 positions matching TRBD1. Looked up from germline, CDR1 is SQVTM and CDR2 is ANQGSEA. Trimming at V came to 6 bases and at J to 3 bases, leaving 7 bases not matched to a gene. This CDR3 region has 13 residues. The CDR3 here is CSVRTGRDTEAFF. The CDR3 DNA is TGCAGCGTCCGGACAGGTAGGGACACTGAAGCTTTCTTT.

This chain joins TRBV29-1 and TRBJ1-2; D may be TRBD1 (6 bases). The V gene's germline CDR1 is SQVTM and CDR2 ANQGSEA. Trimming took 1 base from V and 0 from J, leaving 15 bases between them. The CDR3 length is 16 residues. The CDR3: CSVEVVAGAPNYGYTF. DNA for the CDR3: TGCAGCGTTGAAGTAGTAGCGGGGGCACCTAACTATGGCTACACCTTC.

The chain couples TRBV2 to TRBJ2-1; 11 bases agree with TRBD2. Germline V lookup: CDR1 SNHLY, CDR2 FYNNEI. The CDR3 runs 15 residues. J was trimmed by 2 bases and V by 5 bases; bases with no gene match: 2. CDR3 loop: CASSSGLAAYNEQFF. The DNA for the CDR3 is TGTGCCAGCAGTTCGGGACTAGCGGCCTACAATGAGCAGTTCTTC. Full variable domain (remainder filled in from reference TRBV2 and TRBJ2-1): EPEVTQTPSHQVTQMGQEVILRCVPISNHLYFYWYRQILGQKVEFLVSFYNNEISEKSEIFDDQFSVERPDGSNFTLKIRSTKLEDSAMYFCASSSGLAAYNEQFFGPGTRLTVL.

The CDR3 DNA is TGTGCCAGCAGCAAATGGACAGGGAAGGTTTCACCCCTCCACTTT. It translates to CASSKWTGKVSPLHF. The V gene is TRBV3-1 (or the pseudogene TRBV3-2), the J gene TRBJ1-6; 8 bases map to TRBD1. Germline V CDR1 and CDR2: LGHDT, YNNKEL (reference sequence). V trimming: 5 bases; J trimming: 9 bases; junction bases outside the gene matches: 9. This CDR3 spans 15 amino acids.

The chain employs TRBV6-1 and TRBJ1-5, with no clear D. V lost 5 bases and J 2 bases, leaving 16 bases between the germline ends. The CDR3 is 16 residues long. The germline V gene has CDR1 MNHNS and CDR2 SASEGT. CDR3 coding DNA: TGTGCCAGCAGTCAAGGCGGGCAAGCAGGCAATCAGCCCCAGCATTTT. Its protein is CASSQGGQAGNQPQHF.

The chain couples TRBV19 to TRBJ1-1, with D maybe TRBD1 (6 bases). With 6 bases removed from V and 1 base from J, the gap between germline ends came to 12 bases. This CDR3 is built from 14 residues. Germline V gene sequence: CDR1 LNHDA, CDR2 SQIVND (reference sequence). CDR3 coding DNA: TGTGCCAGTAGCCCTAGGGGGGGGAACACTGAAGCTTTCTTT. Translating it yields CASSPRGGNTEAFF.

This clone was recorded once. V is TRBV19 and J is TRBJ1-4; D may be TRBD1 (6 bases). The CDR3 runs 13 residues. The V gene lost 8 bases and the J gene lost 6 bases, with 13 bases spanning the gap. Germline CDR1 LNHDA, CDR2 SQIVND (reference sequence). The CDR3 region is CASRRGADEKLFF. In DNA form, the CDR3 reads TGTGCCAGTCGACGGGGGGCGGATGAAAAACTGTTTTTT.

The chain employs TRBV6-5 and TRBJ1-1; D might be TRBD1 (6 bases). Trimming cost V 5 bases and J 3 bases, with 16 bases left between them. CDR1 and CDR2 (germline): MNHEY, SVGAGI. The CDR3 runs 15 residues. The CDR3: CASSPPRTDHTEAFF. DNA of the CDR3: TGTGCCAGCAGTCCTCCCCGGACAGATCACACTGAAGCTTTCTTT.

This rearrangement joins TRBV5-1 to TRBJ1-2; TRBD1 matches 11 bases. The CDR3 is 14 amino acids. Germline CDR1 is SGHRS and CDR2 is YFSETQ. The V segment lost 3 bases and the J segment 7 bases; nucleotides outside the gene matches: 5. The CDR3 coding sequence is TGCGCCAGCAGCTCAGGGACAGGGGGTCTTGGCTACACCTTC. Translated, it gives CASSSGTGGLGYTF.

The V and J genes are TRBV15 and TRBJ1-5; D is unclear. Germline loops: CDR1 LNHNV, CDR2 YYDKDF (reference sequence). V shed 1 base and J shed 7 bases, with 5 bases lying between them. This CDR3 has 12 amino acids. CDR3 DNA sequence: TGTGCCACCAGCAGAGTCGGGCAGCCCCAGCATTTT. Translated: CATSRVGQPQHF.

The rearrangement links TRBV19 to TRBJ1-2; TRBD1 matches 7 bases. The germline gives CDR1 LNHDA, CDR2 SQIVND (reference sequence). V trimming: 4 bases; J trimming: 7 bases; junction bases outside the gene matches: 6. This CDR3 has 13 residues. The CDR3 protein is CASSTIRQGGYTF. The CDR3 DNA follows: TGTGCCAGTAGTACTATCCGACAGGGTGGCTACACCTTC.

CDR3 in DNA: TGTGCCAGCAGCTCCCGAGCCGAGGAAAACATTCAGTACTTC. Residues: CASSSRAEENIQYF. The V gene is TRBV7-2, the J gene TRBJ2-4; no clear D. The germline gives CDR1 SGHTA, CDR2 FQGNSA. CDR3 length: 14 amino acids. The ends were cut back, 4 bases at V and 5 bases at J, with 12 bases in the middle.

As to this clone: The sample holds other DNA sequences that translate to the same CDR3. The CDR3 loop reads CASSLNRGTNEKLFF. For the CDR3, the DNA is TGTGCCAGCAGCTTGAACAGGGGTACTAATGAAAAACTGTTTTTT. The rearrangement links TRBV7-2 to TRBJ1-4, with 7 bases aligning to TRBD1. Unmatched junction bases numbered 3, after V lost 3 bases and J lost 2 bases. This CDR3 is 15 amino acids long. Germline CDR1 and CDR2: SGHTA and FQGNSA. Full variable domain (outside the CDR3, taken from reference TRBV7-2 and TRBJ1-4): GAGVSQSPSNKVTEKGKDVELRCDPISGHTALYWYRQSLGQGLEFLIYFQGNSAPDKSGLPSDRFSAERTGGSVSTLTIQRTQQEDSAVYLCASSLNRGTNEKLFFGSGTQLSVL.

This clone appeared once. Here the CDR3 DNA reads TGTGCCAGCAGTCCCACAGGGGATCTGTCGGCTTTCTTT. It is translated as CASSPTGDLSAFF. The chain couples TRBV6-5 to TRBJ1-1; 7 positions agree with TRBD1. V was clipped by 5 bases and J by 11 bases; unmatched bases: 11. CDR1 is MNHEY, CDR2 SVGAGI, per germline. This CDR3 spans 13 amino acids.